A single sample is the source of the 11 T cell receptor beta chains below, sequenced in a study of naive and memory T cell subsets. The library had UMIs added by 3' ligation of an oligonucleotide to TCR cDNA. Four PCR rounds used nested alpha and beta constant region primers plus the SP2 primer. TCRdb re-called the 5' RACE reads with MiXCR, one entry per CDR3 protein. The sample lists tens of thousands of distinct CDR3 sequences; around 7.7% were seen once. These receptors were obtained from a male donor in good health.

This clonotype was observed at least ten times. The chain is built from TRBV27 and TRBJ1-2; D gene unclear. Germline lookup yields CDR1 MNHEY and CDR2 SMNVEV (reference sequence). This CDR3 is 16 amino acids long. Trimming removed 1 base from V and 1 base from J, with 13 bases in between. The CDR3 coding sequence is TGTGCCAGCAGTTTATTGCCAGGAGGATTTAACTATGGCTACACCTTC. Residues: CASSLLPGGFNYGYTF.

The chain employs TRBV7-2 and TRBJ2-5; TRBD2 aligns across 13 bases. V gave up 5 bases and J gave up 5 bases; unmatched junction bases: 8. The CDR3 totals 16 residues. The germline gives CDR1 SGHTA, CDR2 FQGNSA. For the CDR3, the DNA is TGTGCCAGCAGCAATCCAGAGGGACTAGCGGGGGAGACCCAGTACTTC. Amino acid sequence: CASSNPEGLAGETQYF. Supplemented by reference TRBV7-2 and TRBJ2-5, the full variable domain reads GAGVSQSPSNKVTEKGKDVELRCDPISGHTALYWYRQSLGQGLEFLIYFQGNSAPDKSGLPSDRFSAERTGGSVSTLTIQRTQQEDSAVYLCASSNPEGLAGETQYFGPGTRLLVL.

About this clonotype itself: The CDR3 ends on some other residue instead of the conserved phenylalanine or tryptophan, so this is likely a read error. The chain has TRBV20-1 and TRBJ2-5; TRBD1 matches 8 bases. The CDR3 totals 15 residues. Germline V gene lookup returns CDR1 DFQATT and CDR2 SNEGSKA (reference sequence). J gave up 6 bases and V 6 bases, and 15 bases lay outside the gene matches. The CDR3 loop reads CSAISGGEFTKTQYL. In DNA, the CDR3 is TGCAGTGCGATTTCAGGGGGCGAGTTTACGAAGACCCAGTACCTC.

This chain links TRBV27 with TRBJ2-1; the D is unclear. CDR3 length: 14 amino acids. V dropped 4 bases and J dropped 4 bases, with 11 bases sitting between them. Germline CDR1 MNHEY, CDR2 SMNVEV (reference sequence). The CDR3 loop reads CASSYLETYNEQFF. The CDR3 DNA sequence: TGTGCCAGCAGTTACTTAGAAACGTACAATGAGCAGTTCTTC.

The chain combines TRBV15 with TRBJ2-5, with D possibly TRBD2 on 5 matching bases. The ends were cut back, 1 base at V and 13 bases at J, with 10 bases in the middle. The CDR3 has 11 amino acids. Germline assignment: CDR1 LNHNV and CDR2 YYDKDF (reference sequence). The CDR3 DNA is TGTGCCACCAGCAGAGGGGCGGACTTGTACTTC. Amino acid sequence: CATSRGADLYF.

V gene TRBV3-1 combines with J gene TRBJ2-2; the match to TRBD1 covers 8 bases. The trim removed 0 bases at V and 13 bases at J, leaving 16 bases unmatched. Germline CDR1 LGHDT, CDR2 YNNKEL (reference sequence). CDR3 length: 17 amino acids. The CDR3 loop is CASSQDVGQGALGRLFF. For the CDR3, the DNA is TGTGCCAGCAGCCAAGATGTAGGGCAGGGGGCCCTAGGTCGGCTGTTTTTT.

This clonotype came up many times. This chain links TRBV5-1 with TRBJ2-3; 10 bases match TRBD2. CDR1 is SGHRS, CDR2 YFSETQ, per germline. The CDR3 sequence is 14 residues long. Unmatched junction bases numbered 5, after V lost 4 bases and J lost 6 bases. The CDR3 protein is CASSVLAGYDTQYF. The CDR3 DNA sequence: TGCGCCAGCAGCGTACTAGCGGGGTATGATACGCAGTATTTT.

This clonotype was observed many times. The gene calls are TRBV29-1 and TRBJ2-1; D is tentatively TRBD1 or TRBD2 (5 bases each). Germline lookup yields CDR1 SQVTM and CDR2 ANQGSEA. With 6 bases removed from V and 4 bases from J, the gap between germline ends came to 10 bases. This CDR3 spans 12 amino acids. The CDR3 protein is CSVGPTYNEQFF. For the CDR3, the DNA is TGCAGCGTGGGACCAACTTACAATGAGCAGTTCTTC.

This clonotype was counted many times. The genes are TRBV5-1 and TRBJ2-1, with 8 bases aligning to TRBD2. Germline V lookup: CDR1 SGHRS, CDR2 YFSETQ. The CDR3 is 16 residues long. V lost 1 base to trimming and J lost 0 bases; unmatched junction nucleotides: 3. The CDR3 here is CASSLTSGSSYNEQFF. CDR3 coding DNA: TGCGCCAGCAGCTTGACGAGCGGGAGCTCCTACAATGAGCAGTTCTTC.

This clonotype was counted only a few times. The rearrangement joins TRBV27 to TRBJ2-7, with 8 nucleotides matching TRBD2. The CDR3 has 13 residues. V lost 4 bases to trimming and J lost 4 bases; unmatched junction nucleotides: 3. Germline V CDR1 and CDR2: MNHEY, SMNVEV (reference sequence). CDR3 bases: TGTGCCAGCAGTTCGCGGGAGGCTTACGAGCAGTACTTC. It translates to CASSSREAYEQYF.

This clonotype has a count of ten or more. The chain has TRBV24-1 and TRBJ2-1; 9 bases agree with TRBD2. Trimming at V came to 4 bases and at J to 5 bases, leaving 11 bases not matched to a gene. The CDR3 has 17 amino acids. Looked up from germline, CDR1 is KGHDR and CDR2 is SFDVKD. The CDR3 bases are TGTGCCACCAGTGACCCTTCTAGCGGGAAAGCTAACAATGAGCAGTTCTTC. It is translated as CATSDPSSGKANNEQFF.